This T cell receptor (beta chain) was sequenced during a study of CD8+ T cells in alopecia areata. RNA extraction and reverse transcription yielded cDNA as sequencing template. Only in-frame clones appear in the TCRdb table, and some are missing; sequencing was by immunoSEQ multiplex PCR. The table records around 200,000 clones, 45% to 65% of them present only once. Only a few counts were recorded for this clone. Relative to the germline gene, one junction end is altered; a read error may explain this. This CDR3 is 11 amino acids long. The V gene's germline CDR1 is MNHEY and CDR2 SMNVEV (reference sequence). Indicated treatment: oral pan-JAK inhibitor, 5-10 mg twice daily.

The sample consisted of CD4+ T cells sorted from blood, taken at week 4, from a patient treated with tofacitinib. The rearrangement links TRBV27 to TRBJ1-2; D ambiguous. This receptor was identified in a human donor with alopecia areata. Here the CDR3 DNA reads TGTGCCAGCAGTTCCCCTAAACCCCCACCCTTC. This codes for CASSSPKPPPF.